This passage covers 6 T cell receptor beta chains from one sample sequenced in a study of regulatory T cells in long-lasting Graves disease. As to time point: persistent/refractory GD, antithyroid drugs over 5 years with positive TRAb. There was RNA extracted from PBMCs, and the TCR library was made from it. Both iRepertoire HTBI primers and Arm-PCR of CDR3 regions were used to build the TCR beta libraries. TCRdb itself ran the multiplex PCR reads through MiXCR, one entry per CDR3 protein. The sample contains 450,000 or so distinct CDR3 sequences, approximately 23% of which appear only once. The material sequenced was peripheral blood mononuclear cells (PBMCs), taken when the disease was refractory, from a patient treated with antithyroid drugs. The receptor set was obtained from a female donor with Graves disease.

The table lists this clonotype with many counts. This sequence joins TRBV9 and TRBJ1-1, with D maybe TRBD1 (5 bases). Trimming took off 0 bases at V and 4 bases at J, with 7 bases between the two ends. From germline, CDR1 is SGDLS and CDR2 YYNGEE. CDR3 length: 13 amino acids. The CDR3 sequence is CASSVARGTEAFF. The CDR3 DNA reads TGTGCCAGCAGCGTAGCTAGGGGCACTGAAGCTTTCTTT.

This clonotype was counted many times. The chain links TRBV12-3 or TRBV12-4 to TRBJ1-5; the D gene is possibly TRBD1 (6 bases). This CDR3 contains 16 residues. V was cut by 6 bases and J by 2 bases, with 17 bases left in between. The CDR3 reads CASRGRGGGRNQPQHF. The DNA of the CDR3 is TGTGCCAGCAGGGGCCGGGGGGGCGGCCGCAATCAGCCCCAGCATTTT.

The rearrangement joins TRBV7-9 to TRBJ2-4, with D perhaps matching TRBD1 (5 bases). V was shortened by 5 bases and J by 1 base, with 12 bases between the two germline ends. The CDR3 is made up of 15 amino acids. Germline CDR1 and CDR2: SEHNR and FQNEAQ (reference sequence). CDR3 region: CASSQMTDAKNIQYF. In DNA form, the CDR3 reads TGTGCCAGCAGCCAAATGACAGACGCCAAAAACATTCAGTACTTC.

This sequence joins TRBV20-1 and TRBJ1-1; D unresolved. Looked up from germline, CDR1 is DFQATT and CDR2 is SNEGSKA (reference sequence). Trimming pared 0 bases from V and 0 bases from J, leaving 5 bases between. The CDR3 loop spans 13 amino acids. The CDR3 nucleotides are TGCAGTGCTAGAGATGTAGTGAACACTGAAGCTTTCTTT. This sequence encodes CSARDVVNTEAFF.

This clonotype was detected a few times. The chain links TRBV6-2 or TRBV6-3 to TRBJ2-6; D ambiguous. Per germline, CDR1 MNHEY and CDR2 SVGEGT. V shed 5 bases and J shed 0 bases, with 5 bases lying between them. CDR3 size: 14 residues. As DNA, the CDR3 is TGTGCCAGCAGTAGAGGCTCTGGGGCCAACGTCCTGACTTTC. Translation gives CASSRGSGANVLTF.

Worth noting for this clonotype: Relative to the germline gene, one junction end is altered; a read error may explain this. V and J are TRBV7-7 and TRBJ1-6; 7 positions agree with TRBD1. This CDR3 has 15 residues. Germline V gene sequence: CDR1 SSHAT, CDR2 FNYEAQ (reference sequence). The CDR3 spells CASSLEKGQDSPLHF. The CDR3 nucleotides read TGTGCTAGCAGCTTAGAAAAAGGACAGGATTCACCCCTCCACTTT. The whole variable domain, remainder taken from reference TRBV7-7 and TRBJ1-6, is GAGVSQSPRYKVTKRGQDVTLRCDPISSHATLYWYQQALGQGPEFLTYFNYEAQPDKSGLPSDRFSAERPEGSISTLTIQRTEQRDSAMYRCASSLEKGQDSPLHFGNGTRLTVT.